The 24 T cell receptor beta chains presented below share a single source sample, sequenced in a study of identical twins' blood T cells. TCRdb reprocessed the 5' RACE reads via MiXCR and lists one record per CDR3 protein. Of 350,000 to 450,000 distinct CDR3 sequences listed, about 28% are singletons. The specimen was PBMCs. Receptors originate from a woman aged 18 to 55 in good health.

V usage is TRBV5-5 and J usage is TRBJ1-6; TRBD1 might be the D (5 bases). V was cut by 6 bases and J by 0 bases, with 13 bases left in between. The CDR3 has 16 residues. The germline V gene encodes CDR1 SGHKS and CDR2 YYEKEE (reference sequence). CDR3 sequence: CASKDPGGSYNSPLHF. Here the CDR3 DNA reads TGTGCCAGCAAGGATCCGGGGGGCTCCTATAATTCACCCCTCCACTTT.

The table lists this clonotype with a few counts. V is TRBV7-7 and J is TRBJ1-1; D gene uncertain. V lost 1 base and J lost 6, with 9 bases in between. The CDR3 spans 13 residues. From germline, CDR1 is SSHAT and CDR2 FNYEAQ (reference sequence). The CDR3 here is CASSLDGKAEAFF. In DNA form, the CDR3 reads TGTGCCAGCAGCTTAGATGGGAAGGCTGAAGCTTTCTTT.

V is TRBV12-3 or TRBV12-4 and J is TRBJ2-7; D remains unclear. Deletions cut 1 base from V and 2 bases from J, with 12 bases between. CDR3 length equals 15 residues. The CDR3 reads CASSLVMGETYEQYF. Written as DNA, the CDR3 is TGTGCCAGCAGTTTAGTGATGGGCGAGACCTACGAGCAGTACTTC.

The rearrangement links TRBV7-3 to TRBJ2-1; the D gene is possibly TRBD1 (5 bases). The CDR3 is made up of 15 amino acids. V was cut by 2 bases and J by 7 bases, with 15 bases left in between. Per the germline V gene, CDR1 is SGHTA and CDR2 is FQGTGA. CDR3 sequence: CASSLVQGGLNEQFF. The DNA of the CDR3 is TGTGCCAGCAGCTTAGTGCAGGGTGGTCTGAATGAGCAGTTCTTC.

Concerning this clonotype: This sequence may be a read error, since a much larger clone differs from it by one base. CDR3 loop: CASSFSTQNTGELFF. CDR3 coding DNA: TGCGCCAGCAGCTTTTCTACACAGAACACCGGGGAGCTGTTTTTT. The chain uses TRBV5-1 and TRBJ2-2; D gene ambiguous. In germline, CDR1 is SGHRS, CDR2 YFSETQ. The CDR3 runs to 15 residues. Between the trimmed V and J ends, which lost 2 bases and 1 base, there was a span of 9 bases.

This clonotype turned up a few times. J is TRBJ2-5 and V is TRBV19, with TRBD1 identical over 9 bases. The J segment lost 7 bases and the V segment lost 4 bases, leaving 4 bases of the junction unmatched. CDR1 LNHDA and CDR2 SQIVND come from the germline V gene (reference sequence). The CDR3 is 13 residues long. CDR3 coding DNA: TGTGCCAGTAGTAAGGACAGGGGAGGGACCCAGTACTTC. This sequence encodes CASSKDRGGTQYF. Supplemented by reference TRBV19 and TRBJ2-5, the full variable domain reads DGGITQSPKYLFRKEGQNVTLSCEQNLNHDAMYWYRQDPGQGLRLIYYSQIVNDFQKGDIAEGYSVSREKKESFPLTVTSAQKNPTAFYLCASSKDRGGTQYFGPGTRLLVL.

This chain links TRBV20-1 with TRBJ1-5; D perhaps matches TRBD1 (5 bases). Trimming left V 5 bases short and J 6 bases short, with 17 bases between. Germline V gene data show CDR1 as DFQATT and CDR2 as SNEGSKA (reference sequence). The CDR3 covers 14 residues. In DNA, the CDR3 is TGCAGTGCTCAAAACGGGGACTTGGTTCAGCCCCAGCATTTT. It is translated as CSAQNGDLVQPQHF.

The V call is TRBV9, the J call TRBJ2-7; no clear D gene. V was pared by 0 bases and J by 0 bases, with 7 bases between. Germline V lookup: CDR1 SGDLS, CDR2 YYNGEE. CDR3 length equals 14 residues. In DNA form, the CDR3 reads TGTGCCAGCAGCGTAGGACTTCCCTCCTACGAGCAGTACTTC. This sequence encodes CASSVGLPSYEQYF.

Note on this clonotype: The conserved final phenylalanine or tryptophan is absent from the CDR3, which likely points to a read error. The genes are TRBV29-1 and TRBJ1-5, with D perhaps matching TRBD1 (6 bases). Deletions cut 0 bases from V and 2 bases from J, with 14 bases between. This CDR3 is 16 amino acids long. Germline lookup yields CDR1 SQVTM and CDR2 ANQGSEA. The CDR3 loop is CSVEDVRGLCNQPQHL. As DNA, the CDR3 is TGCAGCGTTGAAGATGTCCGGGGGCTATGCAATCAGCCCCAGCATCTT.

This clonotype was found many times. This rearrangement joins TRBV5-6 to TRBJ1-2, with a weak D call TRBD1 (6 bases). Germline CDR1 SGHDT, CDR2 YYEEEE. The CDR3 has 14 residues. Trimming removed 2 bases from V and 3 bases from J, with 11 bases in between. The chain's CDR3 is CASSFYRADYGYTF. In nucleotides, the CDR3 is TGTGCCAGCAGCTTTTACAGGGCCGACTATGGCTACACCTTC.

As regards this clonotype: The junction departs from the called germline gene at one end, perhaps through a read error. The chain is built from TRBV5-1 and TRBJ2-3; TRBD2 is a possible D gene (6 bases). Looked up from germline, CDR1 is SGHRS and CDR2 is YFSETQ. This CDR3 has 15 residues. The CDR3: CASSLGLRNTDTRYF. In DNA form, the CDR3 reads TGCGCCAGCAGCCTCGGACTACGTAACACAGATACGCGGTATTTT. Combining the CDR3 with reference TRBV5-1 and TRBJ2-3 gives the whole variable domain KAGVTQTPRYLIKTRGQQVTLSCSPISGHRSVSWYQQTPGQGLQFLFEYFSETQRNKGNFPGRFSGRQFSNSRSEMNVSTLELGDSALYLCASSLGLRNTDTRYFGPGTRLTVL.

V and J are TRBV10-3 and TRBJ1-2; D is perhaps TRBD1 (6 bases). Germline V lookup: CDR1 ENHRY, CDR2 SYGVKD. V lost 5 bases and J 5 bases, leaving 12 bases between the germline ends. The CDR3 has 13 residues. The CDR3: CAISRTEDYGYTF. CDR3 nucleotide sequence: TGTGCCATCAGTCGGACAGAAGATTATGGCTACACCTTC.

In its sample, this clonotype was seen a few times. The genes are TRBV7-2 and TRBJ2-1; D could derive from TRBD1 or TRBD2 (5 bases each). Germline CDR1 and CDR2: SGHTA and FQGNSA. Trimming stripped 1 base from V and 2 bases from J, with 9 bases between. The CDR3 runs 15 residues. The CDR3: CASSLDGTTYNEQFF. The CDR3 bases are TGTGCCAGCAGCTTAGACGGGACCACCTACAATGAGCAGTTCTTC.

In the case of this clonotype: A much larger clone sits a single nucleotide away, making a read error possible. The chain has TRBV20-1 and TRBJ2-3, with a weak D call TRBD2 (6 bases). CDR1 and CDR2 (germline): DFQATT, SNEGSKA (reference sequence). The CDR3 is made up of 13 amino acids. The DNA of the CDR3 is TGCAGTGCCAGAGCCGGGAGAACAGATACGCAGTATTTT. It is translated as CSARAGRTDTQYF.

V is TRBV19 and J is TRBJ2-3; tentative D call: TRBD1 (6 bases). This CDR3 comprises 14 residues. Trimming left V 5 bases short and J 3 bases short, with 12 bases between. Looked up from germline, CDR1 is LNHDA and CDR2 is SQIVND (reference sequence). CDR3 amino acids: CASSYQGMTDTQYF. Here the CDR3 DNA reads TGTGCCAGTAGTTATCAGGGGATGACAGATACGCAGTATTTT.

The rearrangement links TRBV7-8 to TRBJ2-2; weak D call: TRBD1 (5 bases). The CDR3 totals 16 residues. The germline V and J ends were trimmed by 0 bases and 4 bases, with 12 bases remaining between them. Germline V gene lookup returns CDR1 SGHVS and CDR2 FQNEAQ. The CDR3 DNA is TGTGCCAGCAGCTTAGCTAGGGGCTATTTCACCGGGGAGCTGTTTTTT. Protein sequence: CASSLARGYFTGELFF. The full variable domain, with the rest looked up from reference TRBV7-8 and TRBJ2-2, is GAGVSQSPRYKVAKRGQDVALRCDPISGHVSLFWYQQALGQGPEFLTYFQNEAQLDKSGLPSDRFFAERPEGSVSTLKIQRTQQEDSAVYLCASSLARGYFTGELFFGEGSRLTVL.

The sample holds a few counts of this clonotype. In DNA form, the CDR3 reads TGTGCCAGCAGTTACCAGACAGATACGCAGTATTTT. This gives the protein CASSYQTDTQYF. This chain connects TRBV6-6 to TRBJ2-3, with D uncertain. This CDR3 spans 12 amino acids. The ends were cut back, 2 bases at V and 3 bases at J, with 3 bases in the middle. Germline-derived CDR1 and CDR2 are MNHNY and SVGAGI (reference sequence).

This clonotype has more than one count but fewer than ten. The V and J genes are TRBV20-1 and TRBJ1-2; D unresolved. V lost 3 bases and J lost 6, with 2 bases in between. From germline, CDR1 is DFQATT and CDR2 SNEGSKA (reference sequence). This CDR3 region has 9 residues. CDR3 in amino acids: CSASNGYTF. The DNA of the CDR3 is TGCAGTGCTAGTAATGGCTACACCTTC.

The table lists this clonotype with a few counts. The chain is built from TRBV10-3 and TRBJ2-1; 9 bases line up with TRBD1. This CDR3 spans 14 amino acids. The germline V gene has CDR1 ENHRY and CDR2 SYGVKD. Trimming at V came to 4 bases and at J to 5 bases, leaving 3 bases not matched to a gene. This chain's CDR3 is CAISGDRDNNEQFF. CDR3 in DNA: TGTGCCATCAGTGGGGACAGGGACAACAATGAGCAGTTCTTC.

On this clonotype: A read error may explain this, as a much larger clone is one base away. The CDR3 loop reads CSVQGADRPQHF. CDR3 DNA: TGCAGCGTACAGGGGGCGGATCGGCCCCAGCATTTT. The rearrangement links TRBV29-1 to TRBJ1-5; 9 positions agree with TRBD1. The ends lost 6 bases at V and 9 bases at J; junction bases unmatched: 6. CDR1 is SQVTM and CDR2 is ANQGSEA in the germline V gene. The CDR3 is 12 amino acids.

The CDR3: CASSRELLSGNTIYF. In DNA, the CDR3 is TGTGCCAGCAGTCGGGAACTCCTCTCTGGAAACACCATATATTTT. The chain is built from TRBV11-2 and TRBJ1-3; D ambiguous. The V gene's germline CDR1 is SGHAT and CDR2 FQNNGV. The CDR3 totals 15 residues. Trimming stripped 6 bases from V and 0 bases from J, with 12 bases between.

This clonotype was detected a few times. This chain connects TRBV6-6 to TRBJ2-2; D remains ambiguous. Trimming shortened V by 6 bases and J by 6 bases, and 8 bases separated the two germline ends. Germline V gene lookup returns CDR1 MNHNY and CDR2 SVGAGI (reference sequence). This CDR3 has 12 residues. CDR3 DNA: TGTGCCAGCAGCCCGAGCGCCGGGGAGCTGTTTTTT. This codes for CASSPSAGELFF.

The V call is TRBV5-6, the J call TRBJ1-5; weak D call: TRBD1 (5 bases). Germline assignment: CDR1 SGHDT and CDR2 YYEEEE. The CDR3 spans 15 residues. V was shortened by 4 bases and J by 0 bases, with 11 bases between the two germline ends. The CDR3 bases are TGTGCCAGCAGCCGTGGACAATATAGCAATCAGCCCCAGCATTTT. It encodes CASSRGQYSNQPQHF.

This clonotype occurred a few times. The gene calls are TRBV6-5 and TRBJ1-1; the D is unclear. This CDR3 has 15 amino acids. Per germline, CDR1 MNHEY and CDR2 SVGAGI. Trimming left V 6 bases short and J 1 base short, with 15 bases between. The DNA of the CDR3 is TGTGCCAGCAGGCGCCTGGTTTGGGGGAACACTGAAGCTTTCTTT. Its protein is CASRRLVWGNTEAFF.